The T cell receptor (beta chain) described here comes from a study of T cell repertoires in cytomegalovirus infection. Background on the study: CMV infection plus the matching HLA type was flagged by public TCR beta signatures.

Study findings and constraints: Dominant in the ex vivo response were TCR beta clonotypes restricted by HLA-C and specific for CMV.

The CDR3 has 13 amino acids. Trimming took off 1 base at V and 7 bases at J, with 8 bases between the two ends. This clonotype appeared a few times. The antigen remains undetermined. TCRdb independently ran MiXCR on the reads; one entry per CDR3 protein. The sample shows 350,000 to 400,000 distinct CDR3 sequences, 34% of them seen only once. The material was cultured PBMCs, obtained from culture after CMV antigen stimulation. This TCR derives from a human donor in good health (CMV status not recorded). Some clones in this sample may be carry-over from other donors' samples. The chain combines TRBV12-3 or TRBV12-4 with TRBJ1-5, with D perhaps matching TRBD1 (5 bases). CDR3 residues: CASSLGWGQPQHF. The CDR3, as DNA: TGTGCCAGCAGTTTAGGGTGGGGCCAGCCCCAGCATTTT.